This T cell receptor beta chain was profiled in a study of PD-1 blockade in classical Hodgkin lymphoma. Germline values: CDR1 ENHRY, CDR2 SYGVKD. Trimming removed 6 bases from V and 2 bases from J; junction bases left unmatched: 9. The CDR3 sequence is 15 residues long. Clones were sequenced by immunoSEQ multiplex PCR, and TCRdb holds only the in-frame ones, with some missing. Of roughly 30,000 clones in the sample, about 81% were seen once. Regarding the study as a whole: Diversity in CD4+ TCRs, unlike that measured in CD8+ TCRs, had risen significantly by C4D1. Complete responders matched newly diagnosed patients in baseline diversity.

Documented time point: cycle 4 day 1 (C4D1), after five to seven weeks of nivolumab. Relapse after autologous stem cell transplantation occurred in every patient, and brentuximab vedotin exposure varied. Researchers report purifying CD4+ T cells from thawed PBMCs by magnetic negative selection. Complete response, partial response or progressive disease constituted the best response categories observed. With regard to this clone: Its target is unknown. Other nucleotide sequences from this sample produce the same CDR3.

The material was CD4+ T cells from blood, obtained before the fourth cycle of nivolumab. The V and J genes are TRBV10-3 and TRBJ1-1, with 7 nucleotides matching TRBD1. The sequence derives from a human donor with classical Hodgkin lymphoma. CDR3 residues: CAIRDKGQPNTEAFF. In nucleotides, the CDR3 is TGTGCCATCAGGGATAAGGGACAGCCCAACACTGAAGCTTTCTTT.